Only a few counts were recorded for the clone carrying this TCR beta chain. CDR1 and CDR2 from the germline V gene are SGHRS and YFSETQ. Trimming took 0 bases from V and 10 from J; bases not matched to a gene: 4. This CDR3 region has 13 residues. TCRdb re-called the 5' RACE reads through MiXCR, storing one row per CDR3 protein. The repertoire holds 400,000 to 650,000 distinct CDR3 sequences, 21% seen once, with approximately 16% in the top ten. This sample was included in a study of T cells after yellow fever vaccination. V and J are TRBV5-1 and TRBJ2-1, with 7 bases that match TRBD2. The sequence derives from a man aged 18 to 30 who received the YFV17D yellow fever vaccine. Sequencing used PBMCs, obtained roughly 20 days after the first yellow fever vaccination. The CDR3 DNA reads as TGCGCCAGCAGCTTGGGTAGCGGGCTAGAGCAGTTCTTC. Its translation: CASSLGSGLEQFF.